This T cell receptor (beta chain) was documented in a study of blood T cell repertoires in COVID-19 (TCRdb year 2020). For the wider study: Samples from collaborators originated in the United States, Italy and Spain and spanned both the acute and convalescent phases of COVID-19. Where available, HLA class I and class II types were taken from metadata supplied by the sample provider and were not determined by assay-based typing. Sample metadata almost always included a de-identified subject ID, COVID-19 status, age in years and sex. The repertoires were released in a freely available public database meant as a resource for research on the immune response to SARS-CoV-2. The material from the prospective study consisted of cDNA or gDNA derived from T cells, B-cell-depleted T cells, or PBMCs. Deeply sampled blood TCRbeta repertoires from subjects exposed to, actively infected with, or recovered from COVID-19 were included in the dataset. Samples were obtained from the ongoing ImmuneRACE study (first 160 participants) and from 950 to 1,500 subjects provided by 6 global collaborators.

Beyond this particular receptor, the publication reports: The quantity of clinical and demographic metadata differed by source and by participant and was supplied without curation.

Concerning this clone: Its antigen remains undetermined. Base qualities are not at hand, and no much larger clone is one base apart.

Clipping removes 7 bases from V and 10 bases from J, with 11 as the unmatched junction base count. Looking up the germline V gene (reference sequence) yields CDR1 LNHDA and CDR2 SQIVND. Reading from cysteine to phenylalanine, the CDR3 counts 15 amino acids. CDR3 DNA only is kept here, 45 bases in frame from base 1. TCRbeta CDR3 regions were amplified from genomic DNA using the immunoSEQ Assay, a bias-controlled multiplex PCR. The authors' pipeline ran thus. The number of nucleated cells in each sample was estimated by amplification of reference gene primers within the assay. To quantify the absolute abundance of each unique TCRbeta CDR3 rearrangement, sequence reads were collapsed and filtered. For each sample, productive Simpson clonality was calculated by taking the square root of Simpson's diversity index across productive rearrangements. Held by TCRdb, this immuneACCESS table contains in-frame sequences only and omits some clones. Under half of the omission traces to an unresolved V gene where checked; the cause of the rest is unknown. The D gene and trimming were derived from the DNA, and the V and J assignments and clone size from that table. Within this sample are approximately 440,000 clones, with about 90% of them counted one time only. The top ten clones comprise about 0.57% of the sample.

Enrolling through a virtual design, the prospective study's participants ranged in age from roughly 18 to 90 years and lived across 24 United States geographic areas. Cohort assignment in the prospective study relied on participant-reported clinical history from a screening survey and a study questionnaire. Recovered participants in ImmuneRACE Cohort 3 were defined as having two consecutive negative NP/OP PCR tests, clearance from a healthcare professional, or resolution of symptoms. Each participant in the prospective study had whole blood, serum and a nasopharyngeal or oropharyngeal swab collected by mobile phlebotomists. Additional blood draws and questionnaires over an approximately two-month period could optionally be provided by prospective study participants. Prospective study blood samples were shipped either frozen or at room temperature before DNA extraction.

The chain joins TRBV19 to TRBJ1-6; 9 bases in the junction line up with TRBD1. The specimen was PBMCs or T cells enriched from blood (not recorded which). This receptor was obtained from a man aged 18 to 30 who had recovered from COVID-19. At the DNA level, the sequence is TGTGCCAGTACCCCCTCGACAGGGGGAGGCTCACCCCTCCACTTT. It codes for CASTPSTGGGSPLHF.